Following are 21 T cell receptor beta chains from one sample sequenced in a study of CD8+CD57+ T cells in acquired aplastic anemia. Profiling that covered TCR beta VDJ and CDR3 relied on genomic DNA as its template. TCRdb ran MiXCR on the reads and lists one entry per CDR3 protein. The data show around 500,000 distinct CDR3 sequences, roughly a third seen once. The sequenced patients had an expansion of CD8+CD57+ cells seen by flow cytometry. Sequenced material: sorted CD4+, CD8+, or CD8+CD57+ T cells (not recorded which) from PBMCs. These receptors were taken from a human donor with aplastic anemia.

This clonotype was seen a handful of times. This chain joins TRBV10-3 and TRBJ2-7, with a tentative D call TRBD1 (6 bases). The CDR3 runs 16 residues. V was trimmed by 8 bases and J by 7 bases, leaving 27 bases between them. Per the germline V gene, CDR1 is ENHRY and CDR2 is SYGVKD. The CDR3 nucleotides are TGTGCCATCGCGGAGAACAGGGTTCACACCGACAATGAGCAGTACTTC. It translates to CAIAENRVHTDNEQYF.

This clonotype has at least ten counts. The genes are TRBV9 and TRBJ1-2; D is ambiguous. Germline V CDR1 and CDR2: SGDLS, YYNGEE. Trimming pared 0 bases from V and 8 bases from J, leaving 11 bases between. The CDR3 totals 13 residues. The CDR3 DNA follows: TGTGCCAGCAGCGTAGTAGGTTTGGGCGGCTACACCTTC. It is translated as CASSVVGLGGYTF. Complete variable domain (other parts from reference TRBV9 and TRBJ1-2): DSGVTQTPKHLITATGQRVTLRCSPRSGDLSVYWYQQSLDQGLQFLIQYYNGEERAKGNILERFSAQQFPDLHSELNLSSLELGDSALYFCASSVVGLGGYTFGSGTRLTVV.

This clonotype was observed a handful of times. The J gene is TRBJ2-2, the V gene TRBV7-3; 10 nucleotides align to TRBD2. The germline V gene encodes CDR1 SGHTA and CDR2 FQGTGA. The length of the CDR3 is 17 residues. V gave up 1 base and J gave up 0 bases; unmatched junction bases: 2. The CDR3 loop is CASSLIAGGSNTGELFF. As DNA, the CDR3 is TGTGCCAGCAGCTTAATAGCGGGAGGATCGAACACCGGGGAGCTGTTTTTT.

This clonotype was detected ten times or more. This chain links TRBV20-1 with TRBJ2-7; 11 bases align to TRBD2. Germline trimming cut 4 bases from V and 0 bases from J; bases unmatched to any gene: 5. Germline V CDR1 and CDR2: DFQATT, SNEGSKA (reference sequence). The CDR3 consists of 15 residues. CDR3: CSATQTSGISYEQYF. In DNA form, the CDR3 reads TGCAGTGCTACCCAGACTAGCGGGATCTCCTACGAGCAGTACTTC.

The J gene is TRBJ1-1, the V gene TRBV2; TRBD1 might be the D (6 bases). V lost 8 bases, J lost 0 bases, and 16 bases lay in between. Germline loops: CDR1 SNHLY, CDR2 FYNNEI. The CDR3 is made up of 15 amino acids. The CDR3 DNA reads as TGTGCCAGCTCACCAGGGGCAGGCCTGAACACTGAAGCTTTCTTT. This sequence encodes CASSPGAGLNTEAFF.

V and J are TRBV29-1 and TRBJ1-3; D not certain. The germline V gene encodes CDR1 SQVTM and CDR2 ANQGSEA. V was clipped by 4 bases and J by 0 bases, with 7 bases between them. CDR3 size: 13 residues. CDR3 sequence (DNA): TGCAGCGTTGCCCCCTCCTCTGGAAACACCATATATTTT. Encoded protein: CSVAPSSGNTIYF.

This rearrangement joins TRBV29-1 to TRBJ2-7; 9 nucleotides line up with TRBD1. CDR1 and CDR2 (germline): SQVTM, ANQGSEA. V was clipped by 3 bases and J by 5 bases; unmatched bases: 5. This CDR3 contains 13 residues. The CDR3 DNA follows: TGCAGCGTTGAGGGGACAGGGCTGGACGAGCAGTACTTC. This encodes CSVEGTGLDEQYF.

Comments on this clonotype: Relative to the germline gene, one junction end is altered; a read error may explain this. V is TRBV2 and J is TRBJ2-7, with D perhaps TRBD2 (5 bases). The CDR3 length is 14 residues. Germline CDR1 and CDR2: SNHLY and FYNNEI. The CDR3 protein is CASSERAEPYEQYF. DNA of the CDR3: TGTGCCAGTAGTGAAAGAGCGGAGCCCTACGAGCAGTACTTC. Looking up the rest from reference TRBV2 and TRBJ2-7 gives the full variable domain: EPEVTQTPSHQVTQMGQEVILRCVPISNHLYFYWYRQILGQKVEFLVSFYNNEISEKSEIFDDQFSVERPDGSNFTLKIRSTKLEDSAMYFCASSERAEPYEQYFGPGTRLTVT.

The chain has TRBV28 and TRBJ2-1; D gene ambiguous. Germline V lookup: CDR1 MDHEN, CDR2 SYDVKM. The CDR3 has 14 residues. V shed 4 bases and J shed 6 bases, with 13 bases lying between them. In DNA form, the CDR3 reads TGTGCCAGCAGTTCCCGAAAAGGGCGCAATGAGCAGTTCTTC. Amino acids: CASSSRKGRNEQFF.

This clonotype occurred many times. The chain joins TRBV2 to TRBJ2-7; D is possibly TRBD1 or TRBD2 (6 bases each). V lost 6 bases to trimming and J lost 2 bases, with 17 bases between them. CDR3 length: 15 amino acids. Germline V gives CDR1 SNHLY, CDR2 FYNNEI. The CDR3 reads CASRVGGDITYEQYF. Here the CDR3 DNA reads TGTGCCAGCAGGGTCGGAGGGGACATTACCTACGAGCAGTACTTC.

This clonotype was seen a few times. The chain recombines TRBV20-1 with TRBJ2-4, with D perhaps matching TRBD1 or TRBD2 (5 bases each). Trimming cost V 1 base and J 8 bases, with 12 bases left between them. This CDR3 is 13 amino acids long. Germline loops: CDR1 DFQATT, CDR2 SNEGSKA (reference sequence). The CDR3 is CSARGGDHDIQYF. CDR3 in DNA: TGCAGTGCTAGAGGAGGGGACCACGACATTCAGTACTTC.

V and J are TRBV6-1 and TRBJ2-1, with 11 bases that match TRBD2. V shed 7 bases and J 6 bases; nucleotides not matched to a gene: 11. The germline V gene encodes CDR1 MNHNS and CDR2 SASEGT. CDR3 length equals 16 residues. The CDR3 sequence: CASTQTSLAGGNEQFF. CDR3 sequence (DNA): TGTGCCAGCACCCAAACTTCCCTAGCGGGAGGCAATGAGCAGTTCTTC.

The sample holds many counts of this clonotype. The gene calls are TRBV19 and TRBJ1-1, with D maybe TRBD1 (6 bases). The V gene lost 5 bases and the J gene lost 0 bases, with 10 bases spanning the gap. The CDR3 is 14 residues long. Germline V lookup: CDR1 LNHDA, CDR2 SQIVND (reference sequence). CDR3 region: CASSPGQLNTEAFF. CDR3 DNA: TGTGCCAGTAGTCCTGGACAGTTGAACACTGAAGCTTTCTTT.

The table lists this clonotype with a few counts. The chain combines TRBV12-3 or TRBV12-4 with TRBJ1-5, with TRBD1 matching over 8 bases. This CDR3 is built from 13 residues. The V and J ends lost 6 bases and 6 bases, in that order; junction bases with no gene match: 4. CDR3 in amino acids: CASRQGAIQPQHF. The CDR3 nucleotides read TGTGCCAGCAGGCAGGGGGCGATTCAGCCCCAGCATTTT.

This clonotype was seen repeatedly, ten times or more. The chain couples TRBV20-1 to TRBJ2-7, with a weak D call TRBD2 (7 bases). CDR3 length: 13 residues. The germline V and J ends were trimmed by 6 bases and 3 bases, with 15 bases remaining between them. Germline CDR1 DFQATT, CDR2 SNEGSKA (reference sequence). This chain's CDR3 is CSARGASLYEQYF. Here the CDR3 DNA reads TGCAGTGCCCGGGGGGCCTCACTCTACGAGCAGTACTTC.

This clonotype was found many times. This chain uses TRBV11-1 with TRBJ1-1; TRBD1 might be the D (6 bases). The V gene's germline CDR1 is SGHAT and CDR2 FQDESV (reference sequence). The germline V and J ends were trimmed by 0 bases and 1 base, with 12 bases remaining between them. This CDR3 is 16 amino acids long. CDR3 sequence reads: CASSLAYRGQNTEAFF. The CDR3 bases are TGTGCCAGCAGCTTAGCCTATCGGGGACAGAACACTGAAGCTTTCTTT. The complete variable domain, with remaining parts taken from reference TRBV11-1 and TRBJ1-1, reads EAEVAQSPRYKITEKSQAVAFWCDPISGHATLYWYRQILGQGPELLVQFQDESVVDDSQLPKDRFSAERLKGVDSTLKIQPAELGDSAMYLCASSLAYRGQNTEAFFGQGTRLTVV.

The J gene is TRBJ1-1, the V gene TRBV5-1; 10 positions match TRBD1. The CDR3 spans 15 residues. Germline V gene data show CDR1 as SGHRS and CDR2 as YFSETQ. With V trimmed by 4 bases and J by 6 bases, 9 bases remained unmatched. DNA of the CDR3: TGCGCCAGCAGCCCCCGCTGGGACAGGGGACCTGAAGCTTTCTTT. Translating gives CASSPRWDRGPEAFF.

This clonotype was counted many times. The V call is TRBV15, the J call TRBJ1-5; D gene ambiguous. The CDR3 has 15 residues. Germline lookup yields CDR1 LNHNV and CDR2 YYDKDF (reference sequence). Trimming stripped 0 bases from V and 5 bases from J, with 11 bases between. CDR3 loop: CATSRDKNFHQPQHF. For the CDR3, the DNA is TGTGCCACCAGCAGAGATAAGAACTTTCATCAGCCCCAGCATTTT.

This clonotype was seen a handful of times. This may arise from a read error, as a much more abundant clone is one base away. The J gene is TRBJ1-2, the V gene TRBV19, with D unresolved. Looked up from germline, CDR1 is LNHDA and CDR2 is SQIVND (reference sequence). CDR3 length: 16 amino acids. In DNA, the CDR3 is TGTGCCAGTCGTATCTTCACGCTCAACCTTAACTATGGCTACACCTTC. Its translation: CASRIFTLNLNYGYTF.

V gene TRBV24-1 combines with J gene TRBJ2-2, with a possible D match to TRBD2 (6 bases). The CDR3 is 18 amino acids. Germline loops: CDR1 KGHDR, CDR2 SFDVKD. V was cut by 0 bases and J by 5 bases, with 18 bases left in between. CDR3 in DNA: TGTGCCACCAGTGATTTGAGTAGTCAGGGACTCCAGACCGGGGAGCTGTTTTTT. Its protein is CATSDLSSQGLQTGELFF.

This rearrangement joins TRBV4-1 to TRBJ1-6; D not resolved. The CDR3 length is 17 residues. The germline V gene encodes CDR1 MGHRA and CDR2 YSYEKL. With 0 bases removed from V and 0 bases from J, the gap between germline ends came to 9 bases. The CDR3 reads CASSQEGSSSYNSPLHF. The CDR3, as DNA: TGCGCCAGCAGCCAAGAAGGGAGCAGCTCCTATAATTCACCCCTCCACTTT.